This T cell receptor beta chain was recorded in a study of graft-versus-host responses after intestinal transplantation. For the study at large: Each recipient received anti-thymocyte globulin induction, then tacrolimus and steroids for 2 to 3 years.

The researchers put some 200,000 CFSE-labeled responder cells into plates with some 200,000 irradiated, violet-dye-labeled stimulator cells. CD3+CD4+ and CD3+CD8+ responders that were proliferating and CFSE-low were sorted post-reaction. This clone was counted a few times. This CDR3 has 14 amino acids. J lost 5 bases, V lost 5 bases, and 2 bases had no gene match. Germline V gives CDR1 LNHDA, CDR2 SQIVND (reference sequence). General observations from the study: Clonal ratios of graft-versus-host to host-versus-graft in allografts were high for patients exhibiting graft-donor T cell macrochimerism.

The table came from immunoSEQ multiplex PCR; TCRdb's copy has only in-frame clones and leaves some out. The sample has over 9,000 clones, just under 30% seen once. The material was alloreactive CD4+ T cells from a mixed lymphocyte reaction culture, obtained before intestinal transplant. Subset reported: CFSE-low proliferating T cells sorted from roughly six-day pre-transplant mixed lymphocyte reaction (GvH or HvG direction). This TCR came from a human patient who received an intestinal transplant. This sequence joins TRBV19 and TRBJ2-1, with 11 bases aligning to TRBD1. The CDR3 DNA is TGTGCCAGTAGTGTGGGACAGGGGGACAATGAGCAGTTCTTC. It specifies CASSVGQGDNEQFF.